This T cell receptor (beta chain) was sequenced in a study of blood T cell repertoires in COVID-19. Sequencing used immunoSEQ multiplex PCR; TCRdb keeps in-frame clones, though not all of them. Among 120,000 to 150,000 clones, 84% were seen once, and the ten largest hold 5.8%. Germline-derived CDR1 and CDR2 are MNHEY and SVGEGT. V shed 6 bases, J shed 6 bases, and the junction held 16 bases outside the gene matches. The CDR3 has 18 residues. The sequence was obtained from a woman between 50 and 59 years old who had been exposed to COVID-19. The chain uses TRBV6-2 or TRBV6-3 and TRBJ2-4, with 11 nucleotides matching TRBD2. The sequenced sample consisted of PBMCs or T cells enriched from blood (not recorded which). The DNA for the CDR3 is TGTGCCAGCAGCAGACCGGGACTAGCGGATCTCCAGGGAAACATTCAGTACTTC. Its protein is CASSRPGLADLQGNIQYF.